This T cell receptor (beta chain) was recorded in a study of blood T cells in healthy people across ages. Study results and caveats: Strong correlation existed between TCR beta diversity and naive T cell percentage.

The CDR3 contains 17 residues. The V and J ends lost 3 bases and 5 bases respectively, with 19 bases between them. The V gene's germline CDR1 is MGHRA and CDR2 YSYEKL. This clonotype was seen a handful of times. The antigen is not known. Sample-barcoded 5' priming and a J-beta primer mix drove a second PCR of 7 to 11 cycles. TCRdb reprocessed the 5' RACE reads with MiXCR, giving one entry per CDR3 protein. The sample shows 1.4 million or so distinct CDR3 sequences, roughly 43% of them seen only once. The sequence was obtained from a woman between 18 and 30 years old in good health. The chain joins TRBV4-1 to TRBJ1-4; D gene uncertain. Material: blood. The DNA for the CDR3 is TGCGCCAGCAGCCAGACGCGAATGGTGGGTAAAAATGAAAAACTGTTTTTT. The encoded protein is CASSQTRMVGKNEKLFF.